This TCR beta chain derives from a study of T-cell reconstitution after alpha-beta-depleted transplantation in children. Unique molecular identifiers were incorporated during preparation of the TCRbeta library. TCRdb called the PCR reads again in MiXCR, with one record for every CDR3 protein. There are about 600,000 distinct CDR3 sequences in the sample; about 10% occur only once, and around 4% lies in the top ten. J lost 10 bases, V lost 5 bases, and 10 bases had no gene match. This CDR3 has 14 residues. CDR1 is SGHVS, CDR2 FQNEAQ, per germline. The sequence came from a human donor who donated a stem cell graft to a child with acute myeloid leukemia. The chain joins TRBV7-8 to TRBJ1-4, with 7 bases fitting TRBD1. The specimen was PBMCs from the stem cell graft donor, collected from the stem cell graft. Here the CDR3 DNA reads TGTGCCAGCAGCACCGGGACAGACGAGGGAAAACTGTTTTTT. Translated, it gives CASSTGTDEGKLFF.